This is a list of T cell receptor beta chains from one sample in a study of cytomegalovirus exposure and HLA in healthy donors. Profiling relied on immunoSEQ multiplex PCR, and the TCRdb table lists in-frame clones only, not all of them. The sample holds 80,000 to 100,000 clones, 55% to 75% seen once. Material for sequencing was PBMCs. The receptors were sampled from a woman aged 18-35 years in good health and CMV-seropositive. CDR3s include the opening cysteine and the closing phenylalanine or tryptophan. A D gene is named only where the DNA matches it firmly. Rows give clone size only sometimes, using once, few, many, or a class for an expanded clone.

TRBD1	TRBV5-6	.	TRBJ2-5	CAPTGGLQETQYF	TGTGCGCCCACAGGGGGCCTCCAAGAGACCCAGTACTTC
.	TRBV6-5	.	TRBJ2-2	CASSYSRGNTGELFF	TGTGCCAGCAGTTACTCGCGAGGGAACACCGGGGAGCTGTTTTTT
TRBD2	TRBV4-2	.	TRBJ2-1	CASSQTSGGYNEQFF	TGTGCCAGCAGCCAAACTAGCGGTGGTTACAATGAGCAGTTCTTC
TRBD1	TRBV15	.	TRBJ1-5	CATSNRGRSNQPQHF	TGTGCCACCAGCAACAGGGGCAGGAGCAATCAGCCCCAGCATTTT
.	TRBV19	.	TRBJ1-2	CASSIRPPQANYGYTF	TGTGCCAGTAGTATCCGCCCCCCCCAGGCTAACTATGGCTACACCTTC
.	TRBV27	.	TRBJ2-1	CATNSGTYNEQFF	TGTGCCACCAATAGCGGTACCTACAATGAGCAGTTCTTC
.	TRBV6-5	few	TRBJ2-7	CASSRFLPGQAMYF	TGTGCCAGCAGCAGATTCCTTCCGGGACAAGCTATGTACTTC
TRBD2	TRBV7-6	.	TRBJ2-3	CASSQRVAGGSSTDTQYF	TGTGCCAGCAGCCAACGGGTAGCGGGGGGGTCTAGCACAGATACGCAGTATTTT
.	TRBV28	.	TRBJ2-5	CASMMTVLQETQYF	TGTGCCAGCATGATGACAGTTCTACAAGAGACCCAGTACTTC
.	TRBV5-1	.	TRBJ1-1	CASSLVQDTEAFF	TGCGCCAGCAGCTTGGTACAGGACACTGAAGCTTTCTTT